This is a list of T cell receptor beta chains from one sample in a study of cytomegalovirus exposure and HLA in healthy donors. Data came from immunoSEQ multiplex PCR; TCRdb stores just in-frame clones and leaves some out. Of over 100,000 clones in the sample, nearly 75% were seen once. Sequences were obtained from PBMCs. Receptors originate from a man aged 25-45 years in good health and CMV-seropositive. Both conserved end residues are part of each CDR3. Each record gives: clone size, J gene, D gene, V gene, CDR3 DNA, CDR3 protein. A D gene is named only where the DNA matches it firmly. Rows may omit the clone size; those that give it use once, few, many or a size class.

few TRBJ2-7 TRBD1 TRBV5-1 TGCGCCAGCAGCGGGGGACAGACGACCTACGAGCAGTACTTC CASSGGQTTYEQYF
few TRBJ2-7 . TRBV5-1 TGCGCCAGCAGCTTGGAGCCGGGGGTCTCCTACGAGCAGTACTTC CASSLEPGVSYEQYF
. TRBJ1-3 . TRBV6-6 TGTGCCAGCAGTTACTCCCGGGAGAACACCATATATTTT CASSYSRENTIYF
few TRBJ1-1 TRBD1 TRBV5-1 TGCGCCAGCAGCTTGGATATGGCAGGGGGCACTGAAGCTTTCTTT CASSLDMAGGTEAFF
. TRBJ1-6 . TRBV9 TGTGCCAGCAGCGTAGCTACAGGCTCCTATAATTCACCCCTCCACTTT CASSVATGSYNSPLHF
. TRBJ1-5 . TRBV7-9 TGTGCCAGCAGCCCCCTAGACAGGCCCGATCAGCCCCAGCATTTT CASSPLDRPDQPQHF
few TRBJ1-1 TRBD1 TRBV29-1 TGCAGCGTTGCAATACAGGGGACAGCGAACACTGAAGCTTTCTTT CSVAIQGTANTEAFF
. TRBJ1-1 . TRBV5-1 TGCGCCAGCAGCCTATCCACGCGGAACACTGAAGCTTTCTTT CASSLSTRNTEAFF
. TRBJ1-1 . TRBV29-1 TGCAGCGTTCATTCACCGGTGAACACTGAAGCTTTCTTT CSVHSPVNTEAFF
many TRBJ2-3 TRBD2 TRBV4-3 TGCGCCAGCAGCCAAGTTAGCGGGGGGCACACAGATACGCAGTATTTT CASSQVSGGHTDTQYF
. TRBJ2-2 . TRBV10-3 TGTGCCATCAGTTTCGGGCGGGGCGGGGAGCTGTTTTTT CAISFGRGGELFF
. TRBJ1-5 TRBD1 TRBV29-1 TGCAGCGTTGCCGCCGGGACAGGGGGCGATCAGCCCCAGCATTTT CSVAAGTGGDQPQHF
. TRBJ1-1 . TRBV28 TGTGCCAGCGGGAGGGACCTTGTGAACACTGAAGCTTTCTTT CASGRDLVNTEAFF
. TRBJ2-2 . TRBV27 TGTGCCAGCAGCCCCGACGGGGTTAACACCGGGGAGCTGTTTTTT CASSPDGVNTGELFF
. TRBJ2-5 . TRBV5-1 TGCGCCAGCAGCTTGCGGCAGGCCCAAGAGACCCAGTACTTC CASSLRQAQETQYF
once TRBJ2-1 . TRBV7-3 TGTGCCAGCAGCCCTGGCGGGGCCTACAATGAGCAGTTCTTC CASSPGGAYNEQFF
few TRBJ1-1 . TRBV6-1 TGTGCCAGCAAGACACTCCTCGTCAAGTCCCCCTTCTTT CASKTLLVKSPFF
. TRBJ1-4 TRBD1 TRBV5-1 TGCGCCAGCAGCTCTCAGGGGGCGGAGGGTGAAAAACTGTTTTTT CASSSQGAEGEKLFF
. TRBJ1-6 . TRBV9 TGTGCCAGCAGCTCAAGCCCCCGGGGTGATTCACCCCTCCACTTT CASSSSPRGDSPLHF
few TRBJ2-5 . TRBV5-6 TGTGCCAGCAGCTTCGGAGAGACCCAGTACTTC CASSFGETQYF
. TRBJ1-1 . TRBV27 TGTGCCAGCAGTTTGCGGGGCACTGAAGCTTTCTTT CASSLRGTEAFF
many TRBJ1-3 TRBD1 TRBV7-9 TGTGCCAGCAGCACTGACAGGGCCTCTGGAAACACCATATATTTT CASSTDRASGNTIYF
many TRBJ2-5 . TRBV4-2 TGTGCCAGCAGCCAAGATAGGGGGGGCCAAGAGACCCAGTACTTC CASSQDRGGQETQYF
once TRBJ2-7 TRBD2 TRBV9 TGTGCCAGCAGCGCCCAGGGACTAGCGGGGGTCGAGCAGTACTTC CASSAQGLAGVEQYF
. TRBJ2-1 TRBD2 TRBV6-5 TGTGCCAGCACCCTCGGACTAGGAGGGCACAATGAGCAGTTCTTC CASTLGLGGHNEQFF
. TRBJ1-3 . TRBV5-1 TGCGCCAGCAGCCTAGAATCTGGAAACACCATATATTTT CASSLESGNTIYF
. TRBJ1-1 . TRBV23-1 TGCGCCAGCAGTCATAGGGGGGAGGGGGACACTGAAGCTTTCTTT CASSHRGEGDTEAFF
. TRBJ1-1 . TRBV5-1 TGCGCCAGCAGCGGAAGACTCGAACCGCACACTGAAGCTTTCTTT CASSGRLEPHTEAFF
. TRBJ1-4 . TRBV4-1 TGCGCCAGCAGCCAAGATATCTGGCCCAGCGGCGAAAAACTGTTTTTT CASSQDIWPSGEKLFF